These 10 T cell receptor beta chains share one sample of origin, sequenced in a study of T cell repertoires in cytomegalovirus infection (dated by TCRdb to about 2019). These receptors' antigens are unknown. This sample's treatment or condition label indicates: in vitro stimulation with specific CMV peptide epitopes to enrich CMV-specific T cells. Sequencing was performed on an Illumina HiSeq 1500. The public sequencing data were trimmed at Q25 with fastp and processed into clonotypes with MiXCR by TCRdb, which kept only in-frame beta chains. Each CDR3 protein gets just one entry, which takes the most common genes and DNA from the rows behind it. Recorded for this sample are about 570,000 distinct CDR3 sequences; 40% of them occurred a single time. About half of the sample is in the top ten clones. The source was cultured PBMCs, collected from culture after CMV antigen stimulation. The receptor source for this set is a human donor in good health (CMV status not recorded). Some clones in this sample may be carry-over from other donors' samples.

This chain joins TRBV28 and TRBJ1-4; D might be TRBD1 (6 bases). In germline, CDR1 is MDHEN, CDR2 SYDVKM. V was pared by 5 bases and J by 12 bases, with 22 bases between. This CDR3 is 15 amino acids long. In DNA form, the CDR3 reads TGTGCCAGCAGTCGATCGGGACACCCGGTAATGGAACTGTTTTTT. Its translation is CASSRSGHPVMELFF.

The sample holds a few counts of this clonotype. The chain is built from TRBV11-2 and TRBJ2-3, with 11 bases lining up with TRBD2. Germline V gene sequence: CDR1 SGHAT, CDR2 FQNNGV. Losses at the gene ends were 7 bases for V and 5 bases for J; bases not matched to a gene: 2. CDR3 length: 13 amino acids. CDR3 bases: TGTGCCAGCACACTAGCGGGAGTAGATACGCAGTATTTT. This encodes CASTLAGVDTQYF.

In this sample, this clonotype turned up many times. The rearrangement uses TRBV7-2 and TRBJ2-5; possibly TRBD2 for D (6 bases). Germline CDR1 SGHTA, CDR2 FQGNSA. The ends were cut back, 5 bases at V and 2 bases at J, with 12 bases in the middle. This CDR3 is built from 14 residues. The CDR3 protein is CASSRHRGQETQYF. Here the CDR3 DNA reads TGTGCCAGCAGCCGTCACCGGGGGCAAGAGACCCAGTACTTC. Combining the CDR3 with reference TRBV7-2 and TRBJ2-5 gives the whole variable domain GAGVSQSPSNKVTEKGKDVELRCDPISGHTALYWYRQSLGQGLEFLIYFQGNSAPDKSGLPSDRFSAERTGGSVSTLTIQRTQQEDSAVYLCASSRHRGQETQYFGPGTRLLVL.

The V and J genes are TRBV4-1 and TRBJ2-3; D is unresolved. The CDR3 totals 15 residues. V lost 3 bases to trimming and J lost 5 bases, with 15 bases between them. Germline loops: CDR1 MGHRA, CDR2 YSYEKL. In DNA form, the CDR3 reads TGCGCCAGCAGCCACGCCGGCCCTGTGCAAGATACGCAGTATTTT. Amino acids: CASSHAGPVQDTQYF.

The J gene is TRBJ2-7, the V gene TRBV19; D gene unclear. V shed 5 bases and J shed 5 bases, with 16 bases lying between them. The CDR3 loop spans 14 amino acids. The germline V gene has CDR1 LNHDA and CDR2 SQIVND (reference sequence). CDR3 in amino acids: CASSLWSGGDEQYF. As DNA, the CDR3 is TGTGCCAGTAGTCTCTGGTCCGGCGGAGACGAGCAGTACTTC.

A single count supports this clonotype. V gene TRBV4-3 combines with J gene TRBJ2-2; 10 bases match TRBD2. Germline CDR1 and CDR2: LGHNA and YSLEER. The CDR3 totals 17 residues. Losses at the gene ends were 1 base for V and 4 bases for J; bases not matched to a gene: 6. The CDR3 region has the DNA TGCGCCAGCAGCCAAGCCGGGACTAGCGTTTTCACCGGGGAGCTGTTTTTT. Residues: CASSQAGTSVFTGELFF.

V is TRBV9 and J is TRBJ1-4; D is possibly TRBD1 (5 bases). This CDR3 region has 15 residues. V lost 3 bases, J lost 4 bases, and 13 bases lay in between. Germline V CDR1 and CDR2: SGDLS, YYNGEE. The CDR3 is CASSAGLGLNEKLFF. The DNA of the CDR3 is TGTGCCAGCAGCGCGGGCCTGGGGCTTAATGAAAAACTGTTTTTT. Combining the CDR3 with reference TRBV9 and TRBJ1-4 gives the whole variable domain DSGVTQTPKHLITATGQRVTLRCSPRSGDLSVYWYQQSLDQGLQFLIQYYNGEERAKGNILERFSAQQFPDLHSELNLSSLELGDSALYFCASSAGLGLNEKLFFGSGTQLSVL.

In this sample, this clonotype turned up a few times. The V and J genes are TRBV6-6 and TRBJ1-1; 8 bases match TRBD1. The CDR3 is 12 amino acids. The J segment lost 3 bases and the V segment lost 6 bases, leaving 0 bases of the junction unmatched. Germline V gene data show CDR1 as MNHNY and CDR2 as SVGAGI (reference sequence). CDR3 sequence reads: CASRTGDTEAFF. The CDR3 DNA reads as TGTGCCAGCAGGACAGGGGACACTGAAGCTTTCTTT.

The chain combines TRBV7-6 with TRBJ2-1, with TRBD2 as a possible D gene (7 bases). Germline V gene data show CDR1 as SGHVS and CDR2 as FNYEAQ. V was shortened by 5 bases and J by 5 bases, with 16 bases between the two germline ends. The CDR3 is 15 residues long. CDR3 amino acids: CASSARGARDNEQFF. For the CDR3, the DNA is TGTGCCAGCAGCGCCCGGGGGGCTCGGGACAATGAGCAGTTCTTC.

CDR3: CAIGGAVGETQYF. In DNA, the CDR3 is TGTGCCATTGGTGGGGCGGTCGGAGAGACCCAGTACTTC. The chain employs TRBV10-3 and TRBJ2-5; perhaps TRBD1 as D (5 bases). CDR3 length: 13 amino acids. Germline CDR1 is ENHRY and CDR2 is SYGVKD. Trimming shortened V by 9 bases and J by 4 bases, and 15 bases separated the two germline ends.